The clone carrying this TCR beta chain was found a few times. Its specificity is not known. This specimen comes from a study of CD8 T cells in ankylosing spondylitis. In making TCR beta libraries, quantitative 5'-RACE with molecular barcodes was used. TCRdb processed the 5' RACE reads anew with MiXCR; each CDR3 protein has one entry. The profile shows more than 100,000 distinct CDR3 sequences, 15% to 20% of them singletons. V was pared by 6 bases and J by 7 bases, with 21 bases between. The CDR3 is 14 residues long. CDR1 DFQATT and CDR2 SNEGSKA come from the germline V gene (reference sequence). Study-wide findings and caveats: Prior literature has documented some motif variants in synovial fluid and blood from reactive arthritis. Disease-linked clones had a CD8+ phenotype and relatively low frequency in peripheral blood. There was a TCR beta motif, made of several highly homologous variants, that appeared characteristic of ankylosing spondylitis blood. The clones that were linked to disease were reported to be significantly enriched in matched synovial fluid samples from ankylosing spondylitis patients.

The V and J genes are TRBV20-1 and TRBJ2-5; a possible D gene is TRBD2 (6 bases). Sequencing was carried out using blood, either unsorted or a sorted T cell fraction (not recorded which). This clonotype originated in a male donor with ankylosing spondylitis. The CDR3 reads CSASPEGREGTQYF. As DNA, the CDR3 is TGCAGTGCATCCCCCGAGGGGCGGGAAGGGACCCAGTACTTC.